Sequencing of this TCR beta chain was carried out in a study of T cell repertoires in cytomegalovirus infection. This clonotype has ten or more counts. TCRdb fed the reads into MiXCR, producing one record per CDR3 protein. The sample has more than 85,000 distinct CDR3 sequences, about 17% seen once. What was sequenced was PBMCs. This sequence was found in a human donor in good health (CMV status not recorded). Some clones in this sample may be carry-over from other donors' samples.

CDR3 nucleotides: TGTGCCAGCAGTTTCCGGACACCGCCTAATTCACCCCTCCACTTT. This translates into CASSFRTPPNSPLHF. The genes are TRBV12-3 or TRBV12-4 and TRBJ1-6, with D perhaps matching TRBD1 (5 bases). The V gene lost 3 bases and the J gene lost 6 bases, with 12 bases spanning the gap. The CDR3 runs 15 residues.